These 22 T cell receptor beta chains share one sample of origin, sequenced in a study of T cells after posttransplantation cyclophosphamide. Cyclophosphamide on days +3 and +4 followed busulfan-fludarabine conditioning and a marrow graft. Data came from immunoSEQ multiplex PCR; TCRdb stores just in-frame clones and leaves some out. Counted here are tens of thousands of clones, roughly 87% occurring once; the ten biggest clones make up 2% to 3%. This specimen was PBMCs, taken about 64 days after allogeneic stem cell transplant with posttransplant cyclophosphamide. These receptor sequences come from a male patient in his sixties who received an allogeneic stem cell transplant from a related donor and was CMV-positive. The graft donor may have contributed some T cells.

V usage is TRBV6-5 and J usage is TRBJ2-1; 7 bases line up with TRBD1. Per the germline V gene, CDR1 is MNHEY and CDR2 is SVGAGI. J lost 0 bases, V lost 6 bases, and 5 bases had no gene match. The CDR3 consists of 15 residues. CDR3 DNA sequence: TGTGCCAGCAGCCAGACAGGGACCTCCTACAATGAGCAGTTCTTC. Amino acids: CASSQTGTSYNEQFF.

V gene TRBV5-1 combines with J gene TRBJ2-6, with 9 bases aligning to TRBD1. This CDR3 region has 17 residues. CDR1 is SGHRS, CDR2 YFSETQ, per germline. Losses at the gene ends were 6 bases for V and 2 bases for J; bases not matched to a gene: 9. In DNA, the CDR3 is TGCGCCAGCAAACGACAGGGGGGCTTGCCTGGGGCCAACGTCCTGACTTTC. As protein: CASKRQGGLPGANVLTF.

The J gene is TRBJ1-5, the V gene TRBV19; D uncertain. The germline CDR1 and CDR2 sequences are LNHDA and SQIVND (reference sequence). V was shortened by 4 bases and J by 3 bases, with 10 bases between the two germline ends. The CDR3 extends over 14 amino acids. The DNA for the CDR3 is TGTGCCAGTAGTAGCCAGCGTTTCAATCAGCCCCAGCATTTT. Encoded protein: CASSSQRFNQPQHF.

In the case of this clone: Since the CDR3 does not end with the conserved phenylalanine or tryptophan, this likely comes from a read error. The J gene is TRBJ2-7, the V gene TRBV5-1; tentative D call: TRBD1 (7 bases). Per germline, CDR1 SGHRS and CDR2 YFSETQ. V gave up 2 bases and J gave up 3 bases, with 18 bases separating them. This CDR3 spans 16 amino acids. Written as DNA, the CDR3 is TGCGCCAGCAGCTTTAGTGGAGGGGGCGAATTCTACGAGCAGTACCTC. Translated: CASSFSGGGEFYEQYL.

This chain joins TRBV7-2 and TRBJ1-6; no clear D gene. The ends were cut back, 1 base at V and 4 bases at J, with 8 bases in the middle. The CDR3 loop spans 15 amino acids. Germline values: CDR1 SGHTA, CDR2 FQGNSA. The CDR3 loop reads CASSLGQAYNSPLHF. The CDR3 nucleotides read TGTGCCAGCAGCTTAGGCCAAGCTTATAATTCACCCCTCCACTTT. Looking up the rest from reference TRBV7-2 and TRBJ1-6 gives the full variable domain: GAGVSQSPSNKVTEKGKDVELRCDPISGHTALYWYRQSLGQGLEFLIYFQGNSAPDKSGLPSDRFSAERTGGSVSTLTIQRTQQEDSAVYLCASSLGQAYNSPLHFGNGTRLTVT.

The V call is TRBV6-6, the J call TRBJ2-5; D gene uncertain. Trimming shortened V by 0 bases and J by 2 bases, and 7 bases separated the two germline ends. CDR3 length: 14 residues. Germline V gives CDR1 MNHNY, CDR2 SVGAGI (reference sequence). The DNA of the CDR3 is TGTGCCAGCAGTTACTCGAGTCTGCAAGAGACCCAGTACTTC. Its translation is CASSYSSLQETQYF.

CDR3 nucleotide sequence: TGTGCCTGGAGTGTCGGGACAGGGAACTATGGCTACACCTTC. Translating gives CAWSVGTGNYGYTF. This chain connects TRBV30 to TRBJ1-2, with 9 nucleotides matching TRBD1. Germline values: CDR1 GTSNPN, CDR2 SVGIG (reference sequence). This CDR3 spans 14 amino acids. The V segment lost 0 bases and the J segment 2 bases; nucleotides outside the gene matches: 1.

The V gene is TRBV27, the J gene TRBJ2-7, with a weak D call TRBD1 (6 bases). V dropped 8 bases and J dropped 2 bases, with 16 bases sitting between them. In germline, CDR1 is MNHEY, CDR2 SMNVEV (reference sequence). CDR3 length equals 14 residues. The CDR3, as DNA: TGTGCCAGCCGACTCTTGGCAGGGGCCTACGAGCAGTACTTC. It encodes CASRLLAGAYEQYF.

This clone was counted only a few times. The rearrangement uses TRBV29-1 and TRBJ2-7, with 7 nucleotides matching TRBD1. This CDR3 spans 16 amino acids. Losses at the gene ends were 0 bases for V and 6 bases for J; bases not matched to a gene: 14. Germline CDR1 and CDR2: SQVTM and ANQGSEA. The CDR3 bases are TGCAGCGTTGAAGAGTCGCGGCGGACAGGTTTGATCGAGCAGTACGTC. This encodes CSVEESRRTGLIEQYV.

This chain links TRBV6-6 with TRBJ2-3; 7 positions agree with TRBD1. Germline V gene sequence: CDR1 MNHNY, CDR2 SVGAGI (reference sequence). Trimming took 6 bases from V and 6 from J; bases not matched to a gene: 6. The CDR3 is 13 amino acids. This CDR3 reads CASSPTGPDTQYF. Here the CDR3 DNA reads TGTGCCAGCAGCCCGACAGGGCCGGATACGCAGTATTTT.

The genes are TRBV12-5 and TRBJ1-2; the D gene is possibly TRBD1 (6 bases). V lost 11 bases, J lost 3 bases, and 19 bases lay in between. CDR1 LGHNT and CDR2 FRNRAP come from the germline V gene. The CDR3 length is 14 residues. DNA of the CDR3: TGTGCTTCGTCGGGGGGGGCGCGGGACTATGGCTACACCTTC. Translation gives CASSGGARDYGYTF.

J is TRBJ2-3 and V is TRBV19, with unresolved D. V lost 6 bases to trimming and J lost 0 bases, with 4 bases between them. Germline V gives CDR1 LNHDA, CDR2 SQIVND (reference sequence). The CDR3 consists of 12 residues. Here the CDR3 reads CASSYSTDTQYF. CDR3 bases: TGTGCCAGTAGCTACAGCACAGATACGCAGTATTTT.

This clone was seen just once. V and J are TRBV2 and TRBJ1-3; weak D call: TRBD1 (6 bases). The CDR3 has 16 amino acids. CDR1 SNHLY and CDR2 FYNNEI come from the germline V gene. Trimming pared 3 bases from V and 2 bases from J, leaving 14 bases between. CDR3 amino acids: CASSDYPGETGNTIYF. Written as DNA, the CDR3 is TGTGCCAGCAGTGATTATCCAGGGGAGACTGGAAACACCATATATTTT. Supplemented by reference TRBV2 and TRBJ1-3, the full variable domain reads EPEVTQTPSHQVTQMGQEVILRCVPISNHLYFYWYRQILGQKVEFLVSFYNNEISEKSEIFDDQFSVERPDGSNFTLKIRSTKLEDSAMYFCASSDYPGETGNTIYFGEGSWLTVV.

CDR3 sequence: CASSYSPGQPQHF. As DNA, the CDR3 is TGTGCCAGCAGCTACTCTCCAGGGCAGCCCCAGCATTTT. The genes are TRBV5-4 and TRBJ1-5; perhaps TRBD1 as D (5 bases). The CDR3 is made up of 13 amino acids. The V end was cut by 3 bases, the J end by 7 bases, with 11 bases between. The germline V gene encodes CDR1 SGHNT and CDR2 YYREEE (reference sequence).

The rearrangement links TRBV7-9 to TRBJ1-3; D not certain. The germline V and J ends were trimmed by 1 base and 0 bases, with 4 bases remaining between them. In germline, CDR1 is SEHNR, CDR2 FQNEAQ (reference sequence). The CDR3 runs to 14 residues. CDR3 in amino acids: CASSLVNSGNTIYF. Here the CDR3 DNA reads TGTGCCAGCAGCTTAGTAAACTCTGGAAACACCATATATTTT. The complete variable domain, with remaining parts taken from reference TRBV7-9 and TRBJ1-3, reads DTGVSQNPRHKITKRGQNVTFRCDPISEHNRLYWYRQTLGQGPEFLTYFQNEAQLEKSRLLSDRFSAERPKGSFSTLEIQRTEQGDSAMYLCASSLVNSGNTIYFGEGSWLTVV.

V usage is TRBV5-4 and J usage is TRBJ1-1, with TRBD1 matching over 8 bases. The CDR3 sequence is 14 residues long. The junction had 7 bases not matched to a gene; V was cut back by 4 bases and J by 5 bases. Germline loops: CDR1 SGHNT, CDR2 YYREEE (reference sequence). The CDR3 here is CASSPTGGRTEAFF. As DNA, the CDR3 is TGTGCCAGCAGCCCAACAGGGGGGCGGACTGAAGCTTTCTTT.

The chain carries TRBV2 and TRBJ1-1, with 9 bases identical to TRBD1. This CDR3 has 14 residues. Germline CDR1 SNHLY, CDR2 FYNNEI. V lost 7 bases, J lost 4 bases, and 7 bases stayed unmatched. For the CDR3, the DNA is TGTGCCAGCAAACCCTCGACAGGGGGCACTGAAGCTTTCTTT. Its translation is CASKPSTGGTEAFF.

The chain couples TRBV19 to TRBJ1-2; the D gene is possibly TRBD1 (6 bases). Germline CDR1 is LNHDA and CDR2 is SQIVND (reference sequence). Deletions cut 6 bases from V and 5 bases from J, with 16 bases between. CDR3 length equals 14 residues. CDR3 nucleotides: TGTGCCAGTAGCGAAATGCGAACAGGGTATGGCTACACCTTC. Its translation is CASSEMRTGYGYTF.

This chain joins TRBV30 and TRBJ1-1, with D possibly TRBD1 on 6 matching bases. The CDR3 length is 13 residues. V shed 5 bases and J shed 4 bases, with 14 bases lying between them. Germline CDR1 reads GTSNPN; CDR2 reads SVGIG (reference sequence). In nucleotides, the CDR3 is TGTGCCTGGGAACAGGGATACTTCACTGAAGCTTTCTTT. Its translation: CAWEQGYFTEAFF. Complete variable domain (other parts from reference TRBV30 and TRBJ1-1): SQTIHQWPATLVQPVGSPLSLECTVEGTSNPNLYWYRQAAGRGLQLLFYSVGIGQISSEVPQNLSASRPQDRQFILSSKKLLLSDSGFYLCAWEQGYFTEAFFGQGTRLTVV.

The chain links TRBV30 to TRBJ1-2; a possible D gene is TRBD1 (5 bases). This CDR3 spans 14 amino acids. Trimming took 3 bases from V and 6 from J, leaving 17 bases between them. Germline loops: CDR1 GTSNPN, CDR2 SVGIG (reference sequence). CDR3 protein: CAWSFGQGRNGYTF. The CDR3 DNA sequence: TGTGCCTGGAGCTTTGGCCAGGGAAGGAATGGCTACACCTTC. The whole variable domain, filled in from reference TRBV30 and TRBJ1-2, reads SQTIHQWPATLVQPVGSPLSLECTVEGTSNPNLYWYRQAAGRGLQLLFYSVGIGQISSEVPQNLSASRPQDRQFILSSKKLLLSDSGFYLCAWSFGQGRNGYTFGSGTRLTVV.

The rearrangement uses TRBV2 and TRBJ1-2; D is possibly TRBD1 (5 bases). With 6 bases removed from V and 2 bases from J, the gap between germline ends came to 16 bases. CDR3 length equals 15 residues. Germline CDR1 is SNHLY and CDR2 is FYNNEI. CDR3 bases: TGTGCCAGCAGGCTGACAGATCAGAGGAACTATGGCTACACCTTC. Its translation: CASRLTDQRNYGYTF.

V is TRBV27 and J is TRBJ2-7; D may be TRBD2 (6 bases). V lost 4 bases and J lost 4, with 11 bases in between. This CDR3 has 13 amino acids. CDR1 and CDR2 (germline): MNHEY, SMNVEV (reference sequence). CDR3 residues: CASSSGTLYEQYF. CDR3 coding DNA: TGTGCCAGCAGTTCCGGGACTTTATACGAGCAGTACTTC.